The entry that follows covers one T cell receptor beta chain sequence. The CDR3 sequence is 13 residues long. The ends were cut back, 7 bases at V and 2 bases at J, with 10 bases in the middle. Germline V CDR1 and CDR2: SGHTA, FQGNSA. The entry originates in a study of shared clonotypes between healthy human individuals. The data were produced by immunoSEQ multiplex PCR, yet TCRdb's version contains in-frame clones alone and is incomplete. The data show about 980,000 clones, 60% to 85% seen once. The V gene is TRBV7-2, the J gene TRBJ2-3, with D hard to call. The sequenced sample consisted of memory CD4+ T cells sorted from blood. Described subset: CD45RA-negative fraction. The TCR comes from a young man in good health. CDR3 DNA sequence: TGTGCCAGCACCCCCCCCAACACAGATACGCAGTATTTT. Translation: CASTPPNTDTQYF.